This T cell receptor (beta chain) was identified during a study of graft-versus-host responses after intestinal transplantation. The V gene lost 3 bases and the J gene lost 5 bases, with 10 bases spanning the gap. The length of the CDR3 is 13 residues. Germline V CDR1 and CDR2: LNHNV, YYDKDF (reference sequence). Graft-derived tissue was subjected to processing to liberate intraepithelial and lamina propria lymphocytes. TCRdb's copy holds only in-frame clones and misses some; the assay was immunoSEQ multiplex PCR. This sample has roughly 4,500 clones, with around 76% found just once. This clonotype was obtained from a human patient who received an intestinal transplant, so some T cells may come from the graft donor. The sample in question was ileum tissue, obtained 17 days after transplant. The chain combines TRBV15 with TRBJ2-5, with D unclear. The CDR3 is CATSSWVGETQYF. As DNA, the CDR3 is TGTGCCACCAGCAGTTGGGTCGGGGAGACCCAGTACTTC.